The T cell receptor (beta chain) described here comes from a study of cytomegalovirus exposure and HLA in healthy donors. Findings and limits, study-wide: Being productive about 90% or about 30% of the time was typical of most TCR beta V segments in an earlier analysis. Certain sequence variants were highly shared and formed a cluster, and this cluster was likely a sequencing artifact. In vitro work confirmed that a few CMV-associated chains recognize CMV antigens. With DRB1 most and HLA-C fewest, TCR association rates differed between HLA loci in a later analysis.

PCR employed 60 Vbeta and 13 Jbeta primers. Data came from immunoSEQ multiplex PCR; TCRdb stores just in-frame clones and leaves some out. The sample records about 120,000 clones, 50% to 65% being singletons. Details on this clone: The antigen is not known.

The material sequenced was PBMCs. The clonotype originates from a man aged 40-49 years in good health and CMV-seropositive.

CDR3 sequence (DNA): TGTGCCAGCTCACCACCTCAGGGGTTGGGACAGGGGGCTGATGAAGCTTTCTTT. Translation gives CASSPPQGLGQGADEAFF. The chain employs TRBV18 and TRBJ1-1; TRBD1 agrees at 12 bases. Losses at the gene ends were 0 bases for V and 7 bases for J; bases not matched to a gene: 12. This CDR3 spans 18 amino acids. Germline assignment: CDR1 KGHSH and CDR2 LQKENI.